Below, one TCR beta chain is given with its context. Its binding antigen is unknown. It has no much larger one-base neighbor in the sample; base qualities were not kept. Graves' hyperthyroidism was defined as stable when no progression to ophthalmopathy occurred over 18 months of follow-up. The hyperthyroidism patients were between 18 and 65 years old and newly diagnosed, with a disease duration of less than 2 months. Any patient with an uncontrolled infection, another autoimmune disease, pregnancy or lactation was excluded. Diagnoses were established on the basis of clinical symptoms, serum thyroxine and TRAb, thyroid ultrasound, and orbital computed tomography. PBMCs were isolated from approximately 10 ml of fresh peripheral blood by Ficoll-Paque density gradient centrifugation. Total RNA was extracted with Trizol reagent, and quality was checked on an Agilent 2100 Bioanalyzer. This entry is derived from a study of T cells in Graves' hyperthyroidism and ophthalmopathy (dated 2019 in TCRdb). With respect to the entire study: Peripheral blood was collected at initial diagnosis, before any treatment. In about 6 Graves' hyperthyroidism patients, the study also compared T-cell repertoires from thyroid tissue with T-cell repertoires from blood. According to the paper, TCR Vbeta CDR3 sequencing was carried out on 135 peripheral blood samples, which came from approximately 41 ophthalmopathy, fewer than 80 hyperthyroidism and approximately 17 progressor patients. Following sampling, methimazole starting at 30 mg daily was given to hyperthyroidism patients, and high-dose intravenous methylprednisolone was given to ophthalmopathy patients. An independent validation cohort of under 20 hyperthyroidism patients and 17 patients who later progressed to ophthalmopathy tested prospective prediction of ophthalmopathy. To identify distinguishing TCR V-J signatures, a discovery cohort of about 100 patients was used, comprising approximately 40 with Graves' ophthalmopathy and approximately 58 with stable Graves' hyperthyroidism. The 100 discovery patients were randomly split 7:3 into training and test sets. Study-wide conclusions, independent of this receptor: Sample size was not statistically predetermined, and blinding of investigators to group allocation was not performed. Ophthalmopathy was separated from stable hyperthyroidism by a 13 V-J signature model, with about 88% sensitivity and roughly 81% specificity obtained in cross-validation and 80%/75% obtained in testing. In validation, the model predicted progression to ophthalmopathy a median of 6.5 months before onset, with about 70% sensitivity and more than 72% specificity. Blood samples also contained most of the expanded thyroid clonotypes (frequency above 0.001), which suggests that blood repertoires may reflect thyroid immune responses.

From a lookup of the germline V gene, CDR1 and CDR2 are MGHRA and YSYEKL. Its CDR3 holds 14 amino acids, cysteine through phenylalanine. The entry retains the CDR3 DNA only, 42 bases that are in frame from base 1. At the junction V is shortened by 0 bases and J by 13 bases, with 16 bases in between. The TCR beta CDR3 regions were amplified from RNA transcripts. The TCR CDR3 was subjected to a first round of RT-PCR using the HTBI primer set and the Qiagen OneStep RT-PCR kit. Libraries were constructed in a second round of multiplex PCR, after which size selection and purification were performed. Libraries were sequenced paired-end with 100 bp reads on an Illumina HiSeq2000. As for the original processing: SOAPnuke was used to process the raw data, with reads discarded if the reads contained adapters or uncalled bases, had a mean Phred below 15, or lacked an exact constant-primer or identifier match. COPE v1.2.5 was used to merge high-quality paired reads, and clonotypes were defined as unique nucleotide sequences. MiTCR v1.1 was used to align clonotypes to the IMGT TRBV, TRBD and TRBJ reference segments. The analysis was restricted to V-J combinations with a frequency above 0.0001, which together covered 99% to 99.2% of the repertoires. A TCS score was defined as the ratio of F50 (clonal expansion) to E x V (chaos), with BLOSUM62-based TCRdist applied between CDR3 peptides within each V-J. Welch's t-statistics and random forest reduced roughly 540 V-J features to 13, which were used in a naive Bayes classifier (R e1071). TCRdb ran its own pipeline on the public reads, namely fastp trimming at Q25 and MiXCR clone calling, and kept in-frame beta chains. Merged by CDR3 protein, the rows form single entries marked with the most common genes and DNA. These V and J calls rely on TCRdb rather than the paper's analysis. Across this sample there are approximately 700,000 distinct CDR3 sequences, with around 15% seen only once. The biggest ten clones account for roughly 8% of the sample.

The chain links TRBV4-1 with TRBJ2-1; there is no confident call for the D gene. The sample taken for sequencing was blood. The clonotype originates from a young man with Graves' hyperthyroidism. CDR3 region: CASSQDPLAPHQFF. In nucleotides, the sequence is TGCGCCAGCAGCCAAGATCCCCTTGCCCCCCACCAGTTCTTC.